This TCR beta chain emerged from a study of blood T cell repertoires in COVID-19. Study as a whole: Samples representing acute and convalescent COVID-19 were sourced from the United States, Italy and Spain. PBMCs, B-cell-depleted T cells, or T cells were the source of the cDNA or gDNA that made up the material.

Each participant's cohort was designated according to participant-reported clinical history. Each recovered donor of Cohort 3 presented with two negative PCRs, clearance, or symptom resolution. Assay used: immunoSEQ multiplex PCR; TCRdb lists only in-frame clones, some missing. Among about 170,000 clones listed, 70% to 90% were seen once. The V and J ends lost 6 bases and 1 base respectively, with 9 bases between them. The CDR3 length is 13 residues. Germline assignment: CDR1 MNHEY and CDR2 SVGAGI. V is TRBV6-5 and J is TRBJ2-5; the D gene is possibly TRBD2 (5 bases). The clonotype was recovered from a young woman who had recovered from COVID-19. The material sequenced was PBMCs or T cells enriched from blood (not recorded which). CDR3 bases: TGTGCCAGCAGGGCGAGCGGCCAAGAGACCCAGTACTTC. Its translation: CASRASGQETQYF.